The 27 T cell receptor beta chains listed next were all sequenced from one sample in a study of T-cell memory formation after mild COVID-19. Each CDR3 protein gets one entry after TCRdb re-called the 5' RACE reads with MiXCR. The sample shows under 400,000 distinct CDR3 sequences, under 25% of them seen only once. Sequenced sample: PBMCs or a T cell subset sorted from them (not recorded which). These receptors were taken from an adult woman who had mild COVID-19 (a few samples of this study predate the infection). Cell type and time point are not known.

This clonotype has at least ten counts. The chain recombines TRBV6-2 or TRBV6-3 with TRBJ1-5; a weak D match, TRBD1 (6 bases). The V gene lost 6 bases and the J gene lost 5 bases, with 11 bases spanning the gap. Germline assignment: CDR1 MNHEY and CDR2 SVGEGT. There are 13 residues in the CDR3. CDR3 protein: CASSRGNYQPQHF. DNA of the CDR3: TGTGCCAGCAGCAGGGGCAATTATCAGCCCCAGCATTTT.

Only a few counts were recorded for this clonotype. The gene calls are TRBV7-2 and TRBJ2-2, with TRBD2 identical over 8 bases. Unmatched junction bases numbered 6, after V lost 3 bases and J lost 0 bases. The CDR3 extends over 17 amino acids. CDR1 and CDR2 from the germline V gene are SGHTA and FQGNSA. The CDR3 DNA is TGTGCCAGCAGCTTTTTGAGCGGGAGTCCGAACACCGGGGAGCTGTTTTTT. Translation gives CASSFLSGSPNTGELFF.

This clonotype has more than one count but fewer than ten. The chain couples TRBV24-1 to TRBJ1-4; 11 bases are shared with TRBD1. Germline V gives CDR1 KGHDR, CDR2 SFDVKD. CDR3 size: 16 residues. V trimming: 3 bases; J trimming: 7 bases; junction bases outside the gene matches: 6. Here the CDR3 reads CATSDRPGTGGEKLFF. For the CDR3, the DNA is TGTGCCACCAGTGATCGCCCCGGGACAGGGGGTGAAAAACTGTTTTTT.

This chain connects TRBV30 to TRBJ2-7, with 9 bases matching TRBD1. CDR1 and CDR2 from the germline V gene are GTSNPN and SVGIG (reference sequence). Trimming removed 4 bases from V and 1 base from J; junction bases left unmatched: 2. The CDR3 sequence is 13 residues long. CDR3 amino acids: CAWTGTGSYEQYF. The CDR3, as DNA: TGTGCCTGGACCGGGACAGGGTCCTACGAGCAGTACTTC.

This clonotype appeared a few times. The chain combines TRBV14 with TRBJ2-4; 7 bases are shared with TRBD2. The V gene's germline CDR1 is SGHDN and CDR2 FVKESK. The V and J ends lost 4 bases and 1 base, in that order; junction bases with no gene match: 7. The CDR3 totals 16 residues. Here the CDR3 reads CASSRPAGKAKNIQYF. The CDR3 DNA is TGTGCCAGCAGCCGGCCAGCGGGAAAGGCCAAAAACATTCAGTACTTC.

This clonotype was counted between two and nine times. This chain connects TRBV12-3 or TRBV12-4 to TRBJ1-1; D remains unclear. V lost 2 bases to trimming and J lost 0 bases, with 10 bases between them. The CDR3 spans 15 residues. The CDR3 coding sequence is TGTGCCAGCAGTTTACGGTCCGGGATGAACACTGAAGCTTTCTTT. The encoded protein is CASSLRSGMNTEAFF.

This chain links TRBV7-8 with TRBJ1-1; D might be TRBD1 (6 bases). The CDR3 is 13 amino acids. V was shortened by 6 bases and J by 5 bases, with 13 bases between the two germline ends. CDR1 and CDR2 (germline): SGHVS, FQNEAQ. In DNA form, the CDR3 reads TGTGCCAGCAGGGTCAGGGGCCAAACTGAAGCTTTCTTT. Amino acid sequence: CASRVRGQTEAFF. Drawing the rest from reference TRBV7-8 and TRBJ1-1, the complete variable domain is GAGVSQSPRYKVAKRGQDVALRCDPISGHVSLFWYQQALGQGPEFLTYFQNEAQLDKSGLPSDRFFAERPEGSVSTLKIQRTQQEDSAVYLCASRVRGQTEAFFGQGTRLTVV.

V usage is TRBV5-1 and J usage is TRBJ1-1; tentatively, D is TRBD1 (5 bases). Germline V lookup: CDR1 SGHRS, CDR2 YFSETQ. The CDR3 totals 14 residues. V lost 5 bases, J lost 5 bases, and 16 bases lay in between. CDR3 coding DNA: TGCGCCAGCAGTCAACAGGATCCGGGGACTGAAGCTTTCTTT. Translated, it gives CASSQQDPGTEAFF.

CDR3 sequence reads: CAWSQGVTGHQPQHF. The CDR3, as DNA: TGTGCCTGGAGTCAGGGGGTTACAGGGCATCAGCCCCAGCATTTT. V gene TRBV30 combines with J gene TRBJ1-5; 7 nucleotides agree with TRBD1. Germline V gene lookup returns CDR1 GTSNPN and CDR2 SVGIG (reference sequence). The CDR3 loop spans 15 amino acids. V gave up 2 bases and J gave up 5 bases; unmatched junction bases: 9.

This clonotype was seen a handful of times. The chain combines TRBV5-8 with TRBJ2-5; D remains ambiguous. V gave up 6 bases and J gave up 2 bases, with 11 bases separating them. Germline V CDR1 and CDR2: SGHTS, YDEGEE. The CDR3 contains 13 residues. The CDR3 sequence: CASIKGWQETQYF. The DNA for the CDR3 is TGTGCCAGCATCAAGGGTTGGCAAGAGACCCAGTACTTC.

This clonotype was counted between two and nine times. The gene calls are TRBV5-1 and TRBJ2-1, with D possibly TRBD1 on 5 matching bases. Trimming took off 1 base at V and 6 bases at J, with 11 bases between the two ends. Germline CDR1 SGHRS, CDR2 YFSETQ. This CDR3 spans 14 amino acids. CDR3 protein: CASSLSQGSNEQFF. CDR3 sequence (DNA): TGCGCCAGCAGCTTGTCTCAGGGTAGCAATGAGCAGTTCTTC.

This clonotype was observed a few times. The chain couples TRBV4-1 to TRBJ1-4; D not certain. This CDR3 spans 15 amino acids. V was pared by 4 bases and J by 0 bases, with 9 bases between. Germline lookup yields CDR1 MGHRA and CDR2 YSYEKL. CDR3: CASSPRSATNEKLFF. Written as DNA, the CDR3 is TGCGCCAGCAGCCCCCGGTCTGCAACTAATGAAAAACTGTTTTTT.

The rearrangement uses TRBV7-2 and TRBJ2-3; tentatively, D is TRBD2 (6 bases). V lost 8 bases and J lost 3, with 9 bases in between. From germline, CDR1 is SGHTA and CDR2 FQGNSA. CDR3 length: 12 amino acids. CDR3 nucleotide sequence: TGTGCCAGCCGGGAGACGACAGATACGCAGTATTTT. It specifies CASRETTDTQYF.

This clonotype was observed a handful of times. The chain is built from TRBV9 and TRBJ2-3; D may be TRBD2 (5 bases). The CDR3 has 14 amino acids. The germline gives CDR1 SGDLS, CDR2 YYNGEE. V was trimmed by 3 bases and J by 1 base, leaving 9 bases between them. This chain's CDR3 is CASSGPGGTDTQYF. For the CDR3, the DNA is TGTGCCAGCAGCGGGCCCGGGGGCACAGATACGCAGTATTTT.

This clonotype was seen a few times. The chain combines TRBV2 with TRBJ2-3, with D possibly being TRBD1 or TRBD2 (5 bases each). The CDR3 consists of 15 residues. The germline V gene encodes CDR1 SNHLY and CDR2 FYNNEI. Trimming took off 8 bases at V and 0 bases at J, with 15 bases between the two ends. CDR3 nucleotide sequence: TGTGCCAGCTCCCGGGACGGGGTTAGCACAGATACGCAGTATTTT. This encodes CASSRDGVSTDTQYF.

V gene TRBV7-9 combines with J gene TRBJ1-1, with TRBD1 identical over 7 bases. Germline V lookup: CDR1 SEHNR, CDR2 FQNEAQ (reference sequence). J gave up 6 bases and V 7 bases, and 11 bases lay outside the gene matches. The CDR3 is 14 residues long. Here the CDR3 DNA reads TGTGCCAGCATCGGGACAGTCATTCGGTCTGAAGCTTTCTTT. As protein: CASIGTVIRSEAFF.

The chain employs TRBV12-3 or TRBV12-4 and TRBJ1-2; D gene unclear. This CDR3 is built from 12 residues. V gave up 1 base and J gave up 9 bases, with 9 bases separating them. CDR3 sequence reads: CASSLEWGRYTF. DNA for the CDR3: TGTGCCAGCAGTTTAGAGTGGGGTCGCTACACCTTC.

The table lists this clonotype with many counts. This chain connects TRBV10-3 to TRBJ2-1; tentative D call: TRBD2 (5 bases). Germline V gene sequence: CDR1 ENHRY, CDR2 SYGVKD. The length of the CDR3 is 14 residues. V was cut by 3 bases and J by 7 bases, with 13 bases left in between. CDR3 in DNA: TGTGCCATCAGTGACCGGGCTAGCCGGAATGAGCAGTTCTTC. This translates into CAISDRASRNEQFF.

This clonotype was counted many times. V gene TRBV7-9 combines with J gene TRBJ1-3; 7 nucleotides align to TRBD1. V was clipped by 5 bases and J by 0 bases; unmatched bases: 4. The CDR3 has 15 residues. Germline CDR1 is SEHNR and CDR2 is FQNEAQ (reference sequence). CDR3 residues: CASSPTGSSGNTIYF. DNA for the CDR3: TGTGCCAGCAGCCCGACAGGGAGCTCTGGAAACACCATATATTTT.

The chain is built from TRBV12-3 or TRBV12-4 and TRBJ2-5; a possible D gene is TRBD1 (7 bases). The CDR3 runs 14 residues. Trimming removed 1 base from V and 5 bases from J, with 11 bases in between. CDR3 protein: CASSLEPGGETQYF. For the CDR3, the DNA is TGTGCCAGCAGTTTAGAGCCAGGGGGGGAGACCCAGTACTTC.

This clonotype was counted a single time. The chain employs TRBV3-1 and TRBJ1-1; the D is unclear. Trimming removed 1 base from V and 0 bases from J, with 6 bases in between. The CDR3 extends over 14 amino acids. The germline V gene encodes CDR1 LGHDT and CDR2 YNNKEL (reference sequence). CDR3 sequence reads: CASSQGDMNTEAFF. In DNA form, the CDR3 reads TGTGCCAGCAGCCAAGGAGACATGAACACTGAAGCTTTCTTT.

The chain uses TRBV4-1 and TRBJ1-2; D uncertain. Looked up from germline, CDR1 is MGHRA and CDR2 is YSYEKL. The CDR3 contains 13 residues. V was trimmed by 6 bases and J by 6 bases, leaving 14 bases between them. In nucleotides, the CDR3 is TGCGCCAGCAGTTCCGACCTTCGGGATGGCTACACCTTC. Translating gives CASSSDLRDGYTF.

The rearrangement joins TRBV13 to TRBJ2-1, with D unresolved. The germline CDR1 and CDR2 sequences are PRHDT and FYEKMQ (reference sequence). CDR3 length: 13 residues. V dropped 5 bases and J dropped 8 bases, with 13 bases sitting between them. The CDR3 region is CASSPLEPDEQFF. The CDR3 nucleotides read TGTGCCAGCAGCCCCTTGGAGCCCGATGAGCAGTTCTTC.

This clonotype was seen a handful of times. The chain employs TRBV2 and TRBJ2-7; D is uncertain. Germline loops: CDR1 SNHLY, CDR2 FYNNEI. V was trimmed by 4 bases and J by 3 bases, leaving 22 bases between them. The CDR3 loop spans 17 amino acids. The CDR3 DNA reads as TGTGCCAGCAGTGTTGGACCCGAAAGATCTCCATTCTACGAGCAGTACTTC. Its translation is CASSVGPERSPFYEQYF.

CDR3 region: CASSLVGESDYGYTF. CDR3 DNA: TGTGCCAGCAGCTTAGTGGGTGAAAGCGACTATGGCTACACCTTC. The rearrangement uses TRBV7-9 and TRBJ1-2; D gene ambiguous. The CDR3 length is 15 residues. Trimming removed 1 base at V and 3 bases at J, with 12 bases between. CDR1 is SEHNR and CDR2 is FQNEAQ in the germline V gene (reference sequence).

CDR3 loop: CASSLEMTGVGYGYTF. The CDR3 nucleotides read TGTGCCAGCAGCTTAGAAATGACAGGGGTGGGCTATGGCTACACCTTC. This chain links TRBV7-8 with TRBJ1-2; 8 positions agree with TRBD1. V shed 1 base, J shed 4 bases, and the junction held 8 bases outside the gene matches. This CDR3 contains 16 residues. Germline loops: CDR1 SGHVS, CDR2 FQNEAQ.

This clonotype has only one observation. The rearrangement joins TRBV6-2 or TRBV6-3 to TRBJ2-7; TRBD2 might be the D (6 bases). This CDR3 has 16 residues. V dropped 2 bases and J dropped 7 bases, with 21 bases sitting between them. The germline V gene has CDR1 MNHEY and CDR2 SVGEGT. The CDR3 loop reads CASSYRGTEGKMEQYF. CDR3 in DNA: TGTGCCAGCAGTTACCGCGGGACCGAGGGCAAGATGGAGCAGTACTTC.